Given below is one TCR beta chain in context. The data were obtained in a study of blood T cell repertoires in COVID-19. The overall study: The study drew acute and convalescent COVID-19 samples from the United States, Italy and Spain. T cells, B-cell-depleted T cells, or PBMCs provided the cDNA or gDNA that served as material.

Source study methods: It was from reference gene primer amplification that nucleated cell counts were estimated. Sequencing was performed with immunoSEQ multiplex PCR; in TCRdb, only in-frame clones are kept and a portion is missing. The V and J calls and clone size come from that table; D and trimming were worked out from the DNA. The sample contains 160,000 or so clones, under 95% of which appear only once. Germline CDR1 SGHTS, CDR2 YDEGEE. V lost 4 bases and J 3 bases, leaving 4 bases between the germline ends. This CDR3 spans 11 amino acids. Sequenced material: peripheral blood. The J gene is TRBJ1-2, the V gene TRBV5-8; unclear D gene. This receptor was identified in a man aged 18 to 29 with acute or convalescent COVID-19. The CDR3 DNA is TGTGCCAGCAGCCTACACTATGGCTACACCTTC. It specifies CASSLHYGYTF.